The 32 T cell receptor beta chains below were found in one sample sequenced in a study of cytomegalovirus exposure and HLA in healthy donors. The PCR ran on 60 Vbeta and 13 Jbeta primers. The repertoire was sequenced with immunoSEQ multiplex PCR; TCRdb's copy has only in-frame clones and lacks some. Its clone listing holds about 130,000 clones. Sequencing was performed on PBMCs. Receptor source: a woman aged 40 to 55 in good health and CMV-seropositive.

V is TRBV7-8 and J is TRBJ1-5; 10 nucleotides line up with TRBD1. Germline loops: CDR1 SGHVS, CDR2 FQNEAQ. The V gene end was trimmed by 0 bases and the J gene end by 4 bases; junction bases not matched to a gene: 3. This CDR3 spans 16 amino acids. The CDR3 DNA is TGTGCCAGCAGCTTAGCGCGGGACAGGGGTAATCAGCCCCAGCATTTT. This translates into CASSLARDRGNQPQHF.

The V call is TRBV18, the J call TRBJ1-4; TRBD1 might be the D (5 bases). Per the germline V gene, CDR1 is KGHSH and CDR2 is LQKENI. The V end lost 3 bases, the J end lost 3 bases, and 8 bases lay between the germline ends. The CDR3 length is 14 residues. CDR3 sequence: CASSPGQANEKLFF. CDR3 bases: TGTGCCAGCTCACCGGGGCAAGCTAATGAAAAACTGTTTTTT.

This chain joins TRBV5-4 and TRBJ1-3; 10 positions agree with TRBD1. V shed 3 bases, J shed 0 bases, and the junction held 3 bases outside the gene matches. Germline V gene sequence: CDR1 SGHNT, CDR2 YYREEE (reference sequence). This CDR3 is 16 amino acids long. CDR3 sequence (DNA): TGTGCCAGCAGCTCTGACAGGGGGCCCTCTGGAAACACCATATATTTT. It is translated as CASSSDRGPSGNTIYF. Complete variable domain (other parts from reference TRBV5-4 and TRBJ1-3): ETGVTQSPTHLIKTRGQQVTLRCSSQSGHNTVSWYQQALGQGPQFIFQYYREEENGRGNFPPRFSGLQFPNYSSELNVNALELDDSALYLCASSSDRGPSGNTIYFGEGSWLTVV.

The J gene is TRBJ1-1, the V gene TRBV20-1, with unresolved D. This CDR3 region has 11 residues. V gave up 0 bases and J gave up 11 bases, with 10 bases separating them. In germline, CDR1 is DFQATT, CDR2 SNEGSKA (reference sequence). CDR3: CSARDQARAFF. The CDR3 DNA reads TGCAGTGCTAGAGATCAGGCCCGGGCTTTCTTT.

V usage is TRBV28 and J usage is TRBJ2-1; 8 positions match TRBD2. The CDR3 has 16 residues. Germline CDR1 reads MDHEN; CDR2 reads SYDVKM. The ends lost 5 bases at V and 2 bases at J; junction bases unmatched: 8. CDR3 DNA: TGTGCCAGCAGTATCAACCTAGCGGGCCCCTACAATGAGCAGTTCTTC. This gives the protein CASSINLAGPYNEQFF.

The CDR3 sequence: CASSLGGMNTEAFF. CDR3 nucleotide sequence: TGTGCCAGCAGCTTAGGGGGCATGAACACTGAAGCTTTCTTT. The chain recombines TRBV7-3 with TRBJ1-1, with a possible D match to TRBD1 (6 bases). The germline CDR1 and CDR2 sequences are SGHTA and FQGTGA. The CDR3 totals 14 residues. Between the trimmed V and J ends, which lost 2 bases and 0 bases, there was a span of 7 bases.

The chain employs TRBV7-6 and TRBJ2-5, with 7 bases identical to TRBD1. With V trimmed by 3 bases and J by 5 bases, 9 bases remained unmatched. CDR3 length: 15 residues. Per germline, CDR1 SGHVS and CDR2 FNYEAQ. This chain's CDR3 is CASSFTGDIRETQYF. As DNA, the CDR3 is TGTGCCAGCAGCTTTACAGGGGACATAAGGGAGACCCAGTACTTC.

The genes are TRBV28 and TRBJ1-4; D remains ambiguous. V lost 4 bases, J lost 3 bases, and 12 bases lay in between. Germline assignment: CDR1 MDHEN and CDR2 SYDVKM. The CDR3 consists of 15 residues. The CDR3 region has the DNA TGTGCCAGCAGTTCCCCCGGTACGGCTAATGAAAAACTGTTTTTT. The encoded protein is CASSSPGTANEKLFF.

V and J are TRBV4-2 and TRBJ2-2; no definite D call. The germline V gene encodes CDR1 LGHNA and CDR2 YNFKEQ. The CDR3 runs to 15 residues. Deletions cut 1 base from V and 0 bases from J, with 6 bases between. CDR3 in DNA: TGTGCCAGCAGCCAAGGAAGAGCGAACACCGGGGAGCTGTTTTTT. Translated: CASSQGRANTGELFF.

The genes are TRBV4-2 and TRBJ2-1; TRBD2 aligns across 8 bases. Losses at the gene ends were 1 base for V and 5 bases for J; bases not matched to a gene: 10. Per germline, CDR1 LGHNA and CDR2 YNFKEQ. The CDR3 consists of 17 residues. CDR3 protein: CASSQGYQRESHNEQFF. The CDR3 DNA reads TGTGCCAGCAGCCAAGGTTACCAGCGGGAGTCCCACAATGAGCAGTTCTTC.

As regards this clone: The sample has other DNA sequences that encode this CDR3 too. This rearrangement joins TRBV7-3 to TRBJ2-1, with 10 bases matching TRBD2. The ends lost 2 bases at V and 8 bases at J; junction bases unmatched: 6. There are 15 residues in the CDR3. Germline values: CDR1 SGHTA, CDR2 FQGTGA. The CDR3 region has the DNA TGTGCCAGCAGCTTATTAGGGCTAGCGGGAGATGAGCAGTTCTTC. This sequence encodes CASSLLGLAGDEQFF.

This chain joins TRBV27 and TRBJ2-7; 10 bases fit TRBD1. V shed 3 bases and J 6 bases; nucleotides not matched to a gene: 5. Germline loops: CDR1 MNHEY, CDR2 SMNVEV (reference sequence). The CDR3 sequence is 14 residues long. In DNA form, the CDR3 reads TGTGCCAGCAGTTTCCGGGACAGGGGATCCGAGCAGTACTTC. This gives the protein CASSFRDRGSEQYF.

CDR3 sequence reads: CASSQEGRLAKNIQYF. CDR3 DNA sequence: TGCGCCAGCAGCCAAGAGGGGAGACTGGCCAAAAACATTCAGTACTTC. The V gene is TRBV4-1, the J gene TRBJ2-4, with D perhaps matching TRBD2 (5 bases). Germline CDR1 reads MGHRA; CDR2 reads YSYEKL. V lost 0 bases and J 1 base, leaving 10 bases between the germline ends. The CDR3 length is 16 residues.

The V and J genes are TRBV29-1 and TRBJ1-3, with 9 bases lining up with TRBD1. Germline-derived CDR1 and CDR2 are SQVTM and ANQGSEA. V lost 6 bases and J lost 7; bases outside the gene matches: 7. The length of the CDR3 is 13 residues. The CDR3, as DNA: TGCAGCGTCGCAGGACAGGGGAGGAACACCATATATTTT. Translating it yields CSVAGQGRNTIYF.

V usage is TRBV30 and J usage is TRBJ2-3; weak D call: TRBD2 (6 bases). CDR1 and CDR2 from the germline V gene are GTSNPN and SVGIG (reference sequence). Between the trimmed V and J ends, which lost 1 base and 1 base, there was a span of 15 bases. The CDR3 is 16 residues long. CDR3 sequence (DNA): TGTGCCTGGAGTGCCGGCTCCGGGAGTCGCACAGATACGCAGTATTTT. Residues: CAWSAGSGSRTDTQYF.

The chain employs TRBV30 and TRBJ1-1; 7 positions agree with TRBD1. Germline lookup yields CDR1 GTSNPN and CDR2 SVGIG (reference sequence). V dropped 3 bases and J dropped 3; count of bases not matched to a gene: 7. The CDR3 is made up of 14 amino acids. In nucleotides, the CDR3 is TGTGCCTGGAGACCGGGACAGTTCTACACTGAAGCTTTCTTT. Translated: CAWRPGQFYTEAFF.

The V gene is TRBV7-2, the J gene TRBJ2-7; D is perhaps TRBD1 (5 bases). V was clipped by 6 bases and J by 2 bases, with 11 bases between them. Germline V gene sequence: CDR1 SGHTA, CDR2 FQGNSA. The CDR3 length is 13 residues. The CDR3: CASRRGLAYEQYF. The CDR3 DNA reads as TGTGCCAGCAGAAGGGGCCTAGCCTACGAGCAGTACTTC.

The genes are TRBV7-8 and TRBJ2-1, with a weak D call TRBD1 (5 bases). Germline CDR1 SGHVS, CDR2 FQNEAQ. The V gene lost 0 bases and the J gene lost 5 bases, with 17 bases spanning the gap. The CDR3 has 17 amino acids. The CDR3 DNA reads TGTGCCAGCAGCTTAGCTATTAAAGGGGCGGTGCACAATGAGCAGTTCTTC. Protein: CASSLAIKGAVHNEQFF.

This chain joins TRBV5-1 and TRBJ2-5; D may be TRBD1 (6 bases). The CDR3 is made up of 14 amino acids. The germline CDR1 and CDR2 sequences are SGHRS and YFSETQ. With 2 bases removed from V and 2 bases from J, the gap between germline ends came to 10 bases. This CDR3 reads CASSFGQIQETQYF. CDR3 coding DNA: TGCGCCAGCAGCTTCGGACAGATACAAGAGACCCAGTACTTC. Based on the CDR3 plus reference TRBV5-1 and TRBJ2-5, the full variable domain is KAGVTQTPRYLIKTRGQQVTLSCSPISGHRSVSWYQQTPGQGLQFLFEYFSETQRNKGNFPGRFSGRQFSNSRSEMNVSTLELGDSALYLCASSFGQIQETQYFGPGTRLLVL.

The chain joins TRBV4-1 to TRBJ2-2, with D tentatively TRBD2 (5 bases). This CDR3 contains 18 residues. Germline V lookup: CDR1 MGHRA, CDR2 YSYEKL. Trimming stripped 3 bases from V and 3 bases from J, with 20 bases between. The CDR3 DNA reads TGCGCCAGCAGCCACATAGCTTTGCGAGAGAGGGACACCGGGGAGCTGTTTTTT. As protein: CASSHIALRERDTGELFF.

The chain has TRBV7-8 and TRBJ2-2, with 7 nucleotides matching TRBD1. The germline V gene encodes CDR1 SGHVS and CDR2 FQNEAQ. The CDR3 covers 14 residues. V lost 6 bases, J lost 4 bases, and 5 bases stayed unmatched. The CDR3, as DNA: TGTGCCAGCAGACCCACAGGGGTCACCGGGGAGCTGTTTTTT. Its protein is CASRPTGVTGELFF.

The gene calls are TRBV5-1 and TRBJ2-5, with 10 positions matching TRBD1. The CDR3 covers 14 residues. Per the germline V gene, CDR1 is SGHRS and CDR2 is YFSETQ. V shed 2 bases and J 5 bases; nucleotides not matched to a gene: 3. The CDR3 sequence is CASSFRDRGETQYF. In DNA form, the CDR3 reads TGCGCCAGCAGCTTCCGGGACAGGGGTGAGACCCAGTACTTC.

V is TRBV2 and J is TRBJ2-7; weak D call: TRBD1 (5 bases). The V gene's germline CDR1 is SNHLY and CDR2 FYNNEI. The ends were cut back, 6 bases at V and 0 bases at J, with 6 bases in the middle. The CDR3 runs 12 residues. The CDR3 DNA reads TGTGCCAGCAGGGACAACTCCTACGAGCAGTACTTC. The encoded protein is CASRDNSYEQYF.

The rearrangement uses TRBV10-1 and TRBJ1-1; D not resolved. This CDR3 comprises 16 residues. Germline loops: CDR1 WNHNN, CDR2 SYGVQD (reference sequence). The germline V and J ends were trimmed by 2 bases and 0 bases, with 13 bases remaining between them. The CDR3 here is CASSEILWALNTEAFF. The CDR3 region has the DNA TGCGCCAGCAGTGAGATTTTATGGGCCTTGAACACTGAAGCTTTCTTT.

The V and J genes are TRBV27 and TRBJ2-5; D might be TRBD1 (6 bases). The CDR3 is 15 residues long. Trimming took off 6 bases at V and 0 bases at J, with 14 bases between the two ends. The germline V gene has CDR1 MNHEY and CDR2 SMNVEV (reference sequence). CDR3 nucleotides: TGTGCCAGCAGAGAGGACAGCTGGTACCAAGAGACCCAGTACTTC. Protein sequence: CASREDSWYQETQYF.

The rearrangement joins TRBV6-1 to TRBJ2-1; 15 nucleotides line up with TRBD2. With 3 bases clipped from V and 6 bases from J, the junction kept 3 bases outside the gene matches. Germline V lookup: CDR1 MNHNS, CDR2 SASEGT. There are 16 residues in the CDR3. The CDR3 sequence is CASSDWTSGRANEQFF. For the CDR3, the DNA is TGTGCCAGCAGTGATTGGACTAGCGGGAGGGCCAATGAGCAGTTCTTC.

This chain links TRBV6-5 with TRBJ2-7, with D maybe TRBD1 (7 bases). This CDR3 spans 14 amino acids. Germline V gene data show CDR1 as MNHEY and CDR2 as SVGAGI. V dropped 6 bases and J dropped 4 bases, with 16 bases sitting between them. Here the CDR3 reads CASSRTQGGYEQYF. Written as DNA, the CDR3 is TGTGCCAGCAGCCGAACGCAGGGGGGTTACGAGCAGTACTTC.

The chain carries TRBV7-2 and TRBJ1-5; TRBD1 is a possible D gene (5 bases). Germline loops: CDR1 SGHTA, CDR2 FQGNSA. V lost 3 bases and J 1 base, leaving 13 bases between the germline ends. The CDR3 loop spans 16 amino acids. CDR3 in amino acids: CASSLAGGVSNQPQHF. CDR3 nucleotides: TGTGCCAGCAGCTTGGCGGGAGGGGTGAGCAATCAGCCCCAGCATTTT.

The chain's CDR3 is CASSGGRYYEQYF. The CDR3 DNA follows: TGTGCCAGCAGTGGGGGGCGGTACTACGAGCAGTACTTC. The chain couples TRBV2 to TRBJ2-7, with a tentative D call TRBD1 (6 bases). Per the germline V gene, CDR1 is SNHLY and CDR2 is FYNNEI. Trimming left V 4 bases short and J 3 bases short, with 10 bases between. This CDR3 contains 13 residues.

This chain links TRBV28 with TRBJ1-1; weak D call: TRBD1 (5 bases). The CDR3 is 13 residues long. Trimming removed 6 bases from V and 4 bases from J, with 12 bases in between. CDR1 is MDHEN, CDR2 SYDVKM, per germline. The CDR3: CASRRQSSTEAFF. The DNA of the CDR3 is TGTGCCAGCAGAAGACAGAGTTCCACTGAAGCTTTCTTT. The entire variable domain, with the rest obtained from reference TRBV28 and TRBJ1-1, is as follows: DVKVTQSSRYLVKRTGEKVFLECVQDMDHENMFWYRQDPGLGLRLIYFSYDVKMKEKGDIPEGYSVSREKKERFSLILESASTNQTSMYLCASRRQSSTEAFFGQGTRLTVV.

The CDR3, as DNA: TGTGCCAGCAGCCTACCCGGACAGGGAATTACTCCTGAGCAGTTCTTC. It codes for CASSLPGQGITPEQFF. V is TRBV7-9 and J is TRBJ2-1; 8 bases line up with TRBD1. V shed 5 bases, J shed 9 bases, and the junction held 15 bases outside the gene matches. Germline V gene sequence: CDR1 SEHNR, CDR2 FQNEAQ (reference sequence). The CDR3 spans 16 residues.

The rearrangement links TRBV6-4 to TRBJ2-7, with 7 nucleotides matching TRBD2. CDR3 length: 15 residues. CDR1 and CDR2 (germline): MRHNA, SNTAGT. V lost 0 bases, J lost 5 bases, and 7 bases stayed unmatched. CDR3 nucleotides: TGTGCCAGCAGTGACTCGGGCGGGAGCGTCAACGAGCAGTACTTC. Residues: CASSDSGGSVNEQYF.